The entry that follows covers one TCR beta chain sequence. This entry comes from a study of cytomegalovirus exposure and HLA in healthy donors. Both 60 Vbeta primers and 13 Jbeta primers went into the PCR. TCRdb's copy holds only in-frame clones and misses some; the assay was immunoSEQ multiplex PCR. The sample consists of roughly 120,000 clones, about 73% of them appearing once. The receptor was isolated from a woman aged 30 to 39 in good health and CMV-seropositive. The sequenced sample consisted of PBMCs.

CDR3 nucleotide sequence: TGTGCCAGCAGCGAAGGGCGGGCCGGGGAGCTGTTTTTT. It codes for CASSEGRAGELFF. The chain links TRBV28 to TRBJ2-2, with D maybe TRBD2 (5 bases). Per the germline V gene, CDR1 is MDHEN and CDR2 is SYDVKM. CDR3 size: 13 residues. With 6 bases removed from V and 6 bases from J, the gap between germline ends came to 11 bases.